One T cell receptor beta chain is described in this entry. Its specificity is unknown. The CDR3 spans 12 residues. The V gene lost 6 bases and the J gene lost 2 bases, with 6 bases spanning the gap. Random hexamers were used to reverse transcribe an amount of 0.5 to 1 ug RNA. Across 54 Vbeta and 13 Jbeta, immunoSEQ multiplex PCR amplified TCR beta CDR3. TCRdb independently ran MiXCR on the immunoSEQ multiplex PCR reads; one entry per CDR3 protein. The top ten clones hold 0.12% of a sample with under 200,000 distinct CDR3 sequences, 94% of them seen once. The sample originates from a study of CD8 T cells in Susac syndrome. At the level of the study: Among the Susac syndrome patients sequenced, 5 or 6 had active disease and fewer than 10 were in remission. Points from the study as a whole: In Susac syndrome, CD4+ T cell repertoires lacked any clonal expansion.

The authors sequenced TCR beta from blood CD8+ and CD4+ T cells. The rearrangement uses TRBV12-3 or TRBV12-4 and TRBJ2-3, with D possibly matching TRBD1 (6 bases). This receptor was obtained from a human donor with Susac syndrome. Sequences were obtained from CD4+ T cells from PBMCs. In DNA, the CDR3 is TGTGCCAGCAGGGGGGCCACAGATACGCAGTATTTT. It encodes CASRGATDTQYF.